Listed here are 15 T cell receptor beta chains from one sample, sequenced in a study of graft-versus-host responses after intestinal transplantation. Their cognate antigens are unknown. TCRdb keeps only in-frame clones here, not all; method: immunoSEQ multiplex PCR. Of under 150,000 clones listed, approximately 95% are singletons. Source: unstimulated CD4+ T cells sorted from spleen or lymph node cells, taken before intestinal transplant. The receptors originated from a human donor who received an intestinal transplant.

The chain carries TRBV6-5 and TRBJ2-1; the D call may be TRBD1 or TRBD2 (6 bases each). Looked up from germline, CDR1 is MNHEY and CDR2 is SVGAGI. The CDR3 is 15 residues long. V was clipped by 2 bases and J by 5 bases, with 13 bases between them. Here the CDR3 reads CASSYGWGADNEQFF. DNA for the CDR3: TGTGCCAGCAGTTACGGGTGGGGGGCCGACAATGAGCAGTTCTTC.

This clone was counted a few times. This chain uses TRBV18 with TRBJ2-7; the D is unclear. The CDR3 runs 14 residues. The ends were cut back, 4 bases at V and 5 bases at J, with 15 bases in the middle. Per the germline V gene, CDR1 is KGHSH and CDR2 is LQKENI. The CDR3 DNA sequence: TGTGCCAGCTCACGGAACGAGGTGGCTCACGAGCAGTACTTC. It encodes CASSRNEVAHEQYF.

The chain combines TRBV6-5 with TRBJ1-5, with D maybe TRBD1 (5 bases). The CDR3 spans 12 residues. The germline CDR1 and CDR2 sequences are MNHEY and SVGAGI. V was trimmed by 5 bases and J by 8 bases, leaving 10 bases between them. CDR3 nucleotides: TGTGCCAGCAGTGAATGGGGGAAGCCCCAGCATTTT. Translating it yields CASSEWGKPQHF.

The chain is built from TRBV6-1 and TRBJ2-1, with D possibly called TRBD1 or TRBD2 (6 bases each). The V end lost 2 bases, the J end lost 2 bases, and 10 bases lay between the germline ends. The CDR3 runs 15 residues. CDR1 and CDR2 from the germline V gene are MNHNS and SASEGT. The CDR3 reads CASSEFGGTYNEQFF. The CDR3 DNA reads TGTGCCAGCAGTGAATTCGGGGGCACCTACAATGAGCAGTTCTTC.

The chain links TRBV6-6 to TRBJ2-7, with unresolved D. This CDR3 has 14 residues. Between the trimmed V and J ends, which lost 6 bases and 1 base, there was a span of 13 bases. Looked up from germline, CDR1 is MNHNY and CDR2 is SVGAGI (reference sequence). CDR3 protein: CASSPTSQSYEQYF. In DNA, the CDR3 is TGTGCCAGCAGCCCAACGTCCCAATCCTACGAGCAGTACTTC.

This chain joins TRBV29-1 and TRBJ2-7, with 12 nucleotides matching TRBD1. Germline CDR1 reads SQVTM; CDR2 reads ANQGSEA. The V gene end was trimmed by 7 bases and the J gene end by 6 bases; junction bases not matched to a gene: 13. CDR3 length: 15 residues. The chain's CDR3 is CSAGTGGIWSLEQYF. The DNA of the CDR3 is TGCAGCGCCGGGACAGGGGGCATTTGGTCCCTCGAGCAGTACTTC.

The chain links TRBV2 to TRBJ1-4, with 10 bases that match TRBD1. The V segment lost 3 bases and the J segment 7 bases; nucleotides outside the gene matches: 5. This CDR3 spans 15 amino acids. Germline V gene data show CDR1 as SNHLY and CDR2 as FYNNEI. Written as DNA, the CDR3 is TGTGCCAGCAGTGAGGATAGGACAGGGGGTGAAAAACTGTTTTTT. This translates into CASSEDRTGGEKLFF.

The rearrangement uses TRBV28 and TRBJ2-1; D might be TRBD1 (6 bases). Looked up from germline, CDR1 is MDHEN and CDR2 is SYDVKM. Trimming shortened V by 8 bases and J by 6 bases, and 17 bases separated the two germline ends. This CDR3 region has 14 residues. In DNA, the CDR3 is TGTGCCAGCCACCGGGACACGACCCTCAATGAGCAGTTCTTC. Amino acids: CASHRDTTLNEQFF.

In this sample, this clone turned up once. The chain is built from TRBV29-1 and TRBJ2-5; D is perhaps TRBD1 or TRBD2 (5 bases each). The last part of the DNA fits TRBJ2-7 better; the J call may be wrong. This CDR3 region has 14 residues. Germline lookup yields CDR1 SQVTM and CDR2 ANQGSEA. The DNA of the CDR3 is TGCAGCGTTCTCCCGGGGCTAGCCTCCTACGAGCAGTACTTC. Translated: CSVLPGLASYEQYF.

The chain links TRBV28 to TRBJ2-1, with 8 bases lining up with TRBD1. The germline CDR1 and CDR2 sequences are MDHEN and SYDVKM. This CDR3 has 17 amino acids. The J segment lost 9 bases and the V segment lost 7 bases, leaving 20 bases of the junction unmatched. The CDR3 loop reads CASTSPARTGFLGEQFF. CDR3 coding DNA: TGTGCCAGCACAAGTCCGGCGAGGACAGGGTTTCTCGGTGAGCAGTTCTTC.

This clone was picked up one time. V usage is TRBV15 and J usage is TRBJ1-1; D call uncertain. This CDR3 has 11 amino acids. Trimming left V 3 bases short and J 11 bases short, with 10 bases between. From germline, CDR1 is LNHNV and CDR2 YYDKDF (reference sequence). This CDR3 reads CATSSRFRAFF. CDR3 coding DNA: TGTGCCACCAGCAGTCGCTTTAGGGCTTTCTTT.

In DNA, the CDR3 is TGTGCCAGCAGTTACTCGACCAGGGGGCGGACTGAAGCTTTCTTT. Translation: CASSYSTRGRTEAFF. The chain employs TRBV6-5 and TRBJ1-1; 8 positions agree with TRBD1. The CDR3 contains 15 residues. The germline CDR1 and CDR2 sequences are MNHEY and SVGAGI. The J segment lost 5 bases and the V segment lost 0 bases, leaving 5 bases of the junction unmatched.

This clone came up a few times. The V call is TRBV19, the J call TRBJ2-7, with TRBD2 identical over 10 bases. The CDR3 covers 15 residues. CDR1 and CDR2 (germline): LNHDA, SQIVND (reference sequence). Trimming removed 2 bases from V and 2 bases from J; junction bases left unmatched: 3. DNA of the CDR3: TGTGCCAGTAGTATAAAGGGGACTAGCGCCTACGAGCAGTACTTC. Translating gives CASSIKGTSAYEQYF.

The V gene is TRBV5-4, the J gene TRBJ2-7; 8 nucleotides match TRBD2. CDR3 length: 13 residues. Germline V gene data show CDR1 as SGHNT and CDR2 as YYREEE (reference sequence). Unmatched junction bases numbered 4, after V lost 5 bases and J lost 3 bases. The CDR3: CASSLAGHYEQYF. The CDR3 nucleotides read TGTGCCAGCAGTTTAGCGGGACACTACGAGCAGTACTTC. The full variable domain, with the rest looked up from reference TRBV5-4 and TRBJ2-7, is ETGVTQSPTHLIKTRGQQVTLRCSSQSGHNTVSWYQQALGQGPQFIFQYYREEENGRGNFPPRFSGLQFPNYSSELNVNALELDDSALYLCASSLAGHYEQYFGPGTRLTVT.

The CDR3 nucleotides read TGTGCCAGCAGTGAATTCCCCGGACAGGGGGAATACGAGCAGTACTTC. Encoded protein: CASSEFPGQGEYEQYF. This rearrangement joins TRBV25-1 to TRBJ2-7; the match to TRBD1 covers 10 bases. J gave up 4 bases and V 1 base, and 7 bases lay outside the gene matches. The CDR3 is 16 amino acids. CDR1 is MGHDK and CDR2 is SYGVNS in the germline V gene.